A selection of T cell receptor beta chains follows, all from one sample in a study of blood T cells in healthy people across ages. TCRdb re-called the 5' RACE reads through MiXCR, storing one row per CDR3 protein. The sample records some 1,500,000 distinct CDR3 sequences, around 40% being singletons. Sequenced: blood. The source is a woman aged 18-35 years in good health. CDR3s include the opening cysteine and the closing phenylalanine or tryptophan.

J gene: TRBJ2-7
V gene: TRBV3-1
CDR3 protein: CASSQAAKGLRQYF

J gene: TRBJ2-1
V gene: TRBV4-3
CDR3 protein: CASSHRGSPYNEQFF

J gene: TRBJ1-4
V gene: TRBV7-9
CDR3 protein: CASSLAGIRDRALEKLFF

J gene: TRBJ2-3
V gene: TRBV5-1
CDR3 protein: CASSFASAGSDTQYF

J gene: TRBJ2-1
V gene: TRBV7-8
CDR3 protein: CASSLAVPSLDEQFF

J gene: TRBJ2-1
V gene: TRBV15
CDR3 protein: CATSDAGASYNEQFF

J gene: TRBJ1-2
V gene: TRBV29-1
CDR3 protein: CSVDSTVNYGYTF

J gene: TRBJ2-3
V gene: TRBV7-9
CDR3 protein: CASSLPGTSATDTQYF

J gene: TRBJ2-1
V gene: TRBV20-1
CDR3 protein: CSAPPRTASYNEQFF

J gene: TRBJ2-7
V gene: TRBV4-1
CDR3 protein: CASSQEGFSYEQCF

J gene: TRBJ2-3
V gene: TRBV7-9
CDR3 protein: CASSQSGTSTDTQYF

J gene: TRBJ2-3
V gene: TRBV7-2
CDR3 protein: CASSPLLADTQYF

J gene: TRBJ2-7
V gene: TRBV12-3/TRBV12-4
CDR3 protein: CASSFDFGLAGFRAEQYF

J gene: TRBJ1-5
V gene: TRBV29-1
CDR3 protein: CSVEQTEGEPQHF

J gene: TRBJ2-1
V gene: TRBV7-2
CDR3 protein: CASSYPDGYNEQFF

J gene: TRBJ1-2
V gene: TRBV18
CDR3 protein: CASSPLSGSNYGYTF

J gene: TRBJ2-7
V gene: TRBV7-2
CDR3 protein: CASSFRQGFTSYEQYF

J gene: TRBJ2-3
V gene: TRBV20-1
CDR3 protein: CSAGDRTSGVSSTDTQYF

J gene: TRBJ1-1
V gene: TRBV6-1
CDR3 protein: CASSKQGYNTEAFF

J gene: TRBJ1-1
V gene: TRBV27
CDR3 protein: CASSLRAGVGTEAFF

J gene: TRBJ1-1
V gene: TRBV7-2
CDR3 protein: CASSLTATGWGDTEAFF

J gene: TRBJ2-5
V gene: TRBV12-5
CDR3 protein: CASGLRAYTEYF

J gene: TRBJ2-7
V gene: TRBV4-3
CDR3 protein: CASSQDRVGGYEQYF

J gene: TRBJ1-4
V gene: TRBV11-2
CDR3 protein: CASSSLKRGYNEKLFF

J gene: TRBJ2-3
V gene: TRBV20-1
CDR3 protein: CSANRGADTQYF

J gene: -
V gene: TRBV5-1
CDR3 protein: CASSLNRPVYEQYF

J gene: TRBJ2-1
V gene: TRBV9
CDR3 protein: CASGGTIEQFF

J gene: TRBJ2-5
V gene: TRBV4-2
CDR3 protein: CASSHLGDRDWAQYF

J gene: TRBJ2-1
V gene: TRBV20-1
CDR3 protein: CSARDREFEQFF

J gene: -
V gene: TRBV30
CDR3 protein: CASRGYTGERIQYF

J gene: TRBJ1-2
V gene: TRBV3-1
CDR3 protein: CASSRATDYGYTF

J gene: TRBJ2-1
V gene: TRBV4-1
CDR3 protein: CASSQEGTVTYEQFF

J gene: TRBJ1-2
V gene: TRBV6-5
CDR3 protein: CASRAGHDVFYGYTF

J gene: TRBJ2-1
V gene: TRBV20-1
CDR3 protein: CSARDWGAGARREQFF

J gene: TRBJ2-7
V gene: TRBV7-2
CDR3 protein: CASSFFRTEGEQYF

J gene: TRBJ2-5
V gene: TRBV20-1
CDR3 protein: CSARDPRDSKETQYF

J gene: TRBJ2-3
V gene: TRBV4-2
CDR3 protein: CASSQGRRTQYF

J gene: TRBJ1-2
V gene: TRBV3-1
CDR3 protein: CASSQDSPYGYTF

J gene: TRBJ1-2
V gene: TRBV2
CDR3 protein: CASSVEPRSGYTF

J gene: TRBJ2-5
V gene: TRBV27
CDR3 protein: CATHMTGGKTETQYF

J gene: TRBJ1-2
V gene: TRBV27
CDR3 protein: CASSSSGITNYGYTF

J gene: TRBJ2-2
V gene: TRBV27
CDR3 protein: CASMRWADTGELFF

J gene: TRBJ2-5
V gene: TRBV6-2/TRBV6-3
CDR3 protein: CASRGTISYNEQYF

J gene: TRBJ2-7
V gene: TRBV12-3/TRBV12-4
CDR3 protein: CASTRQGKVNNEQYF

J gene: TRBJ2-7
V gene: TRBV6-5
CDR3 protein: CASRTTGGTSYEQYF

J gene: TRBJ1-1
V gene: TRBV18
CDR3 protein: CASSPRGRLAHEAFF

J gene: TRBJ2-5
V gene: TRBV11-3
CDR3 protein: CASSLGGGLQETQYF

J gene: TRBJ2-3
V gene: TRBV10-2
CDR3 protein: CASRVGQGETDTQYF

J gene: TRBJ2-5
V gene: TRBV15
CDR3 protein: CATSRDPWSGSQETQYF

J gene: TRBJ1-2
V gene: TRBV4-2
CDR3 protein: CASSPYLQGADRYGYTF

J gene: -
V gene: TRBV14
CDR3 protein: CASSLQSGFDNEQYF